Presented here are 10 T cell receptor beta chains from one specimen sequenced in a study of cytomegalovirus exposure and HLA in healthy donors. PCR was performed using 60 Vbeta and 13 Jbeta primers. TCRdb's table, derived via immunoSEQ multiplex PCR, lists solely in-frame clones and lacks some. Counted here are 90,000 to 100,000 clones, 65% to 85% occurring once; the ten biggest clones make up around a fifth. Specimen: PBMCs. The receptors stem from a woman aged 55-70 years in good health and CMV-seropositive.

V is TRBV7-3 and J is TRBJ2-1, with 8 nucleotides matching TRBD2. The CDR3 consists of 14 residues. Germline V gene lookup returns CDR1 SGHTA and CDR2 FQGTGA. V shed 5 bases and J 9 bases; nucleotides not matched to a gene: 9. The CDR3 nucleotides read TGTGCCAGCAGCCGCGGGGGACTAGAGTCTGAGCAGTTCTTC. This encodes CASSRGGLESEQFF. Together with reference TRBV7-3 and TRBJ2-1, the CDR3 gives the full variable domain: GAGVSQTPSNKVTEKGKYVELRCDPISGHTALYWYRQSLGQGPEFLIYFQGTGAADDSGLPNDRFFAVRPEGSVSTLKIQRTERGDSAVYLCASSRGGLESEQFFGPGTRLTVL.

Only a few counts were recorded for this clone. The V gene is TRBV5-1, the J gene TRBJ2-7; the D gene is possibly TRBD2 (5 bases). From germline, CDR1 is SGHRS and CDR2 YFSETQ. The length of the CDR3 is 14 residues. V was trimmed by 4 bases and J by 3 bases, leaving 14 bases between them. The CDR3 protein is CASSAGRRDYEQYF. CDR3 in DNA: TGCGCCAGCAGCGCAGGACGCCGGGACTACGAGCAGTACTTC.

The CDR3 loop reads CASSLPGTSGRWIYEQYF. In nucleotides, the CDR3 is TGTGCCAGCAGCTTACCAGGGACTAGCGGGAGATGGATCTACGAGCAGTACTTC. V usage is TRBV7-2 and J usage is TRBJ2-7, with 14 bases fitting TRBD2. The CDR3 contains 18 residues. Trimming took 2 bases from V and 3 from J; bases not matched to a gene: 9. The V gene's germline CDR1 is SGHTA and CDR2 FQGNSA.

The chain employs TRBV10-1 and TRBJ2-2; D remains unclear. Germline values: CDR1 WNHNN, CDR2 SYGVQD (reference sequence). The CDR3 extends over 15 amino acids. Trimming removed 3 bases at V and 3 bases at J, with 11 bases between. CDR3 sequence: CASSESGFDTGELFF. In DNA form, the CDR3 reads TGCGCCAGCAGTGAATCCGGGTTTGACACCGGGGAGCTGTTTTTT.

CDR3 protein: CASSSGGSASGRNEQFF. The CDR3, as DNA: TGTGCCAGCAGCTCGGGGGGCTCGGCTAGCGGGAGAAATGAGCAGTTCTTC. This chain uses TRBV5-6 with TRBJ2-1, with 10 nucleotides matching TRBD2. The CDR3 length is 17 residues. Germline V lookup: CDR1 SGHDT, CDR2 YYEEEE. V trimming: 3 bases; J trimming: 7 bases; junction bases outside the gene matches: 13.

This chain uses TRBV4-2 with TRBJ2-3; D call uncertain. With 2 bases removed from V and 0 bases from J, the gap between germline ends came to 3 bases. Germline values: CDR1 LGHNA, CDR2 YNFKEQ. The CDR3 is 13 residues long. The CDR3 region has the DNA TGTGCCAGCAGCCAAAGCAGCACAGATACGCAGTATTTT. It is translated as CASSQSSTDTQYF.

The chain links TRBV6-5 to TRBJ2-7; a possible D gene is TRBD2 (5 bases). The CDR3 sequence is 13 residues long. V lost 3 bases and J 4 bases, leaving 10 bases between the germline ends. Germline V gives CDR1 MNHEY, CDR2 SVGAGI. CDR3 bases: TGTGCCAGCAGTTATGTATCGGGGTACGAGCAGTACTTC. This gives the protein CASSYVSGYEQYF.

The V call is TRBV11-3, the J call TRBJ2-5; TRBD1 matches at 11 bases. This CDR3 has 12 amino acids. V lost 5 bases to trimming and J lost 9 bases; unmatched junction nucleotides: 2. CDR1 SGHNT and CDR2 YENEEA come from the germline V gene. CDR3 sequence reads: CASSRDRGAQYF. CDR3 nucleotide sequence: TGTGCCAGCAGCCGGGACAGGGGGGCCCAGTACTTC.

The rearrangement links TRBV30 to TRBJ1-2, with D possibly TRBD1 on 5 matching bases. From germline, CDR1 is GTSNPN and CDR2 SVGIG (reference sequence). V was shortened by 0 bases and J by 5 bases, with 13 bases between the two germline ends. The CDR3 sequence is 14 residues long. The CDR3, as DNA: TGTGCCTGGAGTGTACTGGGGCCGAAATATGGCTACACCTTC. Encoded protein: CAWSVLGPKYGYTF.

The chain carries TRBV2 and TRBJ1-5, with 8 bases aligning to TRBD1. The germline V gene has CDR1 SNHLY and CDR2 FYNNEI. There are 14 residues in the CDR3. The ends lost 2 bases at V and 4 bases at J; junction bases unmatched: 1. The CDR3 sequence: CASSETGGNQPQHF. The CDR3 DNA is TGTGCCAGCAGTGAAACAGGGGGGAATCAGCCCCAGCATTTT.